The source of this TCR beta chain is a study of T-cell memory formation after mild COVID-19. Study in general: Largely, TCR clusters stayed within a single donor.

The CDR3 covers 14 residues. V lost 4 bases and J lost 6; bases outside the gene matches: 6. The V gene's germline CDR1 is MNHNS and CDR2 SASEGT. Findings and caveats of the study: Mainly CM and EM harbored the contracting CD4+ clones; mainly EMRA harbored the CD8+ ones.

Each CDR3 protein is one row after TCRdb ran MiXCR on the 5' RACE reads. The sample lists 450,000 to 650,000 distinct CDR3 sequences, less than 25% occurring once. A remark on this clonotype: Antigen: not known.

The rearrangement joins TRBV6-1 to TRBJ1-1, with TRBD1 matching 9 bases. This TCR derives from an adult woman who had mild COVID-19 (a few samples of this study predate the infection). Cell type and time point are not known. The specimen sequenced was PBMCs or a T cell subset sorted from them (not recorded which). The CDR3 loop is CASSGQGVTAEAFF. The CDR3 coding sequence is TGTGCCAGCAGTGGACAGGGGGTTACGGCTGAAGCTTTCTTT.